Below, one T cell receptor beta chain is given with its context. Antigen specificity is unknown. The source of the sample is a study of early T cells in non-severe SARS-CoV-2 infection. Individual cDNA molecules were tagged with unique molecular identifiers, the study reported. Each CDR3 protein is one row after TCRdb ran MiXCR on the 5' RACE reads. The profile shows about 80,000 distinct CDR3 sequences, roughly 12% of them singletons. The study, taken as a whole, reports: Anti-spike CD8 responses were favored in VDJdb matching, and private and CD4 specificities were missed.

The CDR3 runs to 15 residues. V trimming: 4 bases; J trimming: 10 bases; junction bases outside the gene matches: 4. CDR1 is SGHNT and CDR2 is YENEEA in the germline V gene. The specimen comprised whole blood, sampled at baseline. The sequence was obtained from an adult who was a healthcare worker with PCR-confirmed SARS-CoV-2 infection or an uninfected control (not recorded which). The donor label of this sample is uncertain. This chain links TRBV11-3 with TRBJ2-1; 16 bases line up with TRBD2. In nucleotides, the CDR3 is TGTGCCAGCAGCTACGGGACTAGCGGGGGGGCAGAGCAGTTCTTC. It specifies CASSYGTSGGAEQFF.